Detailed here is one TCR beta chain. Germline lookup yields CDR1 SGHDT and CDR2 YYEEEE. The CDR3 loop spans 14 amino acids. Assay used: immunoSEQ multiplex PCR; TCRdb lists only in-frame clones, some missing. The sample has 650,000 to 950,000 clones, 70% to 90% seen once; the top ten hold more than 0.01%. The sample is drawn from a study of shared T cell receptors in the human thymus. These data also formed part of another study, on human thymus T cells. That source notes: Infants, healthy and Finnish, who were having corrective surgery for congenital heart defects served as donors. During corrective heart surgery, resections were taken, and the thymus tissue came from them. Thymic and blood repertoires seemed to favor certain V and J genes. Related studies found that unrelated individuals share highly overlapping thymic repertoires.

The chain uses TRBV5-6 and TRBJ2-5; perhaps TRBD2 as D (6 bases). The DNA matches TRBJ2-7 better at its end, which makes the J call doubtful. Material: thymocytes. The sequence was obtained from a girl in the first two years of life with a congenital heart defect. CDR3 loop: CASSRGAGSAEQYF. As DNA, the CDR3 is TGTGCCAGCAGCCGAGGGGCGGGGTCCGCCGAGCAGTACTTC.